The 28 T cell receptor beta chains presented below share a single source sample, sequenced in a study of Ad26.COV2.S vaccination and SARS-CoV-2 variants. Treatment indicated: over 15 received Ad26.COV2.S at low or high dose, single or two shots; a few received placebo; per-sample allocation not given. Sampling occurred on day 63 after the first vaccine or placebo injection. Profiled with immunoSEQ multiplex PCR; TCRdb holds only in-frame clones, not every one. The sample contains hundreds of thousands of clones, 83% of which appear only once. This sample comprised peripheral blood, obtained in a trial of Ad26.COV2.S vaccine versus placebo. These TCRs come from a person aged 18 to 65 who received the Ad26.COV2.S COVID-19 vaccine or a placebo.

The chain joins TRBV19 to TRBJ2-7; 10 bases match TRBD1. Germline lookup yields CDR1 LNHDA and CDR2 SQIVND (reference sequence). The V segment lost 10 bases and the J segment 7 bases; nucleotides outside the gene matches: 16. The CDR3 has 15 residues. In DNA form, the CDR3 reads TGTGCCACCTATCAACCGGGACAGGGGAAGGAAGAGCAGTACTTC. Its protein product is CATYQPGQGKEEQYF.

This chain links TRBV6-5 with TRBJ2-7, with D possibly TRBD2 on 5 matching bases. Trimming shortened V by 5 bases and J by 1 base, and 12 bases separated the two germline ends. Germline lookup yields CDR1 MNHEY and CDR2 SVGAGI. CDR3 size: 14 residues. The CDR3, as DNA: TGTGCCAGCAGTATTGACTACCGTTCCTACGAGCAGTACTTC. This sequence encodes CASSIDYRSYEQYF.

This clone was recorded a few times. Other DNA sequences from this sample encode an identical CDR3 as well. The genes are TRBV9 and TRBJ2-1; D call uncertain. The CDR3 contains 14 residues. Germline CDR1 reads SGDLS; CDR2 reads YYNGEE. Trimming cost V 0 bases and J 0 bases, with 4 bases left between them. CDR3 bases: TGTGCCAGCAGCGTAGGTAGCTCCTACAATGAGCAGTTCTTC. It encodes CASSVGSSYNEQFF.

The chain is built from TRBV5-1 and TRBJ1-2; D is unclear. CDR3 length: 13 residues. Germline V gene lookup returns CDR1 SGHRS and CDR2 YFSETQ. V lost 0 bases, J lost 2 bases, and 5 bases lay in between. The CDR3 sequence is CASSLAGNYGYTF. The CDR3 DNA is TGCGCCAGCAGCTTGGCCGGAAACTATGGCTACACCTTC.

The chain employs TRBV27 and TRBJ1-1, with TRBD1 matching 9 bases. The length of the CDR3 is 16 residues. The V gene's germline CDR1 is MNHEY and CDR2 SMNVEV (reference sequence). V lost 5 bases, J lost 6 bases, and 13 bases stayed unmatched. CDR3 sequence: CASSNLWDRALSEAFF. The CDR3 bases are TGTGCCAGCAGTAATCTGTGGGACAGGGCTTTGTCTGAAGCTTTCTTT.

This clone was found once. The chain combines TRBV9 with TRBJ2-6, with D unclear. Trimming removed 0 bases from V and 4 bases from J, with 20 bases in between. CDR1 and CDR2 (germline): SGDLS, YYNGEE. This CDR3 is 19 amino acids long. CDR3 residues: CASSVGPRRSGKGANVLTF. DNA of the CDR3: TGTGCCAGCAGCGTAGGTCCTCGCAGGTCAGGAAAAGGGGCCAACGTCCTGACTTTC.

The table lists this clone with a count of one. The J gene is TRBJ2-1, the V gene TRBV10-2, with 7 bases that match TRBD2. After removal of 7 bases from V and 9 bases from J, the junction contained 12 bases not matched to a gene. Per the germline V gene, CDR1 is WSHSY and CDR2 is SAAADI. This CDR3 comprises 14 residues. CDR3 DNA sequence: TGCGCCAGCAACCCGGGACTAACGCTCAGTGAGCAGTTCTTC. Protein: CASNPGLTLSEQFF.

The rearrangement uses TRBV3-1 (or the pseudogene TRBV3-2) and TRBJ1-3, with 9 bases fitting TRBD1. The CDR3 sequence is 17 residues long. V was clipped by 3 bases and J by 0 bases; unmatched bases: 6. Germline values: CDR1 LGHDT, CDR2 YNNKEL (reference sequence). The CDR3 reads CASSQGQGRSSGNTIYF. CDR3 DNA: TGTGCCAGCAGCCAGGGACAGGGACGTTCCTCTGGAAACACCATATATTTT.

The CDR3 loop is CASMTGTGHRNQPQHF. In DNA form, the CDR3 reads TGTGCCAGTATGACAGGAACCGGACACCGCAATCAGCCCCAGCATTTT. The V and J genes are TRBV19 and TRBJ1-5; tentatively, D is TRBD1 (6 bases). Trimming stripped 7 bases from V and 2 bases from J, with 18 bases between. Germline V gene data show CDR1 as LNHDA and CDR2 as SQIVND (reference sequence). The CDR3 spans 16 residues.

The chain recombines TRBV30 with TRBJ2-5, with TRBD2 identical over 7 bases. Germline lookup yields CDR1 GTSNPN and CDR2 SVGIG (reference sequence). The CDR3 contains 13 residues. The ends lost 8 bases at V and 4 bases at J; junction bases unmatched: 10. DNA of the CDR3: TGTGCCCGTTTTTGGCGGGGGATAGAGACCCAGTACTTC. Translated, it gives CARFWRGIETQYF.

The chain has TRBV7-6 and TRBJ2-5; weak D call: TRBD2 (7 bases). The germline gives CDR1 SGHVS, CDR2 FNYEAQ. The CDR3 consists of 15 residues. Trimming took 0 bases from V and 5 from J, leaving 13 bases between them. The CDR3 protein is CASSLAGGPYETQYF. The CDR3 coding sequence is TGTGCCAGCAGCTTAGCGGGGGGGCCATATGAGACCCAGTACTTC. The full variable domain, in which reference TRBV7-6 and TRBJ2-5 provide the parts outside the CDR3, is GAGVSQSPRYKVTKRGQDVALRCDPISGHVSLYWYRQALGQGPEFLTYFNYEAQQDKSGLPNDRFSAERPEGSISTLTIQRTEQRDSAMYRCASSLAGGPYETQYFGPGTRLLVL.

This clone was detected a few times. In nucleotides, the CDR3 is TGTGCCAGTAGTATGGAACGGGCTGGCTACACCTTC. Translation gives CASSMERAGYTF. The chain couples TRBV19 to TRBJ1-2; no firm D call. Trimming left V 3 bases short and J 7 bases short, with 9 bases between. The length of the CDR3 is 12 residues. Germline values: CDR1 LNHDA, CDR2 SQIVND (reference sequence).

The V gene is TRBV2, the J gene TRBJ1-1; possibly TRBD1 for D (6 bases). CDR1 is SNHLY, CDR2 FYNNEI, per germline. This CDR3 spans 13 amino acids. V was clipped by 9 bases and J by 7 bases, with 18 bases between them. The CDR3 nucleotides are TGTGCCAGTCAAACAGGGACGATTGGTGAAGCTTTCTTT. Protein: CASQTGTIGEAFF.

In its sample, this clone was seen once. This chain joins TRBV30 and TRBJ1-3; D gene ambiguous. Looked up from germline, CDR1 is GTSNPN and CDR2 is SVGIG (reference sequence). The CDR3 consists of 14 residues. V lost 1 base, J lost 0 bases, and 7 bases lay in between. CDR3 region: CAWSGWFSGNTIYF. The CDR3 bases are TGTGCCTGGAGTGGTTGGTTCTCTGGAAACACCATATATTTT.

This rearrangement joins TRBV5-4 to TRBJ2-7, with D perhaps assigned TRBD1 or TRBD2 (5 bases each). Looked up from germline, CDR1 is SGHNT and CDR2 is YYREEE (reference sequence). This CDR3 has 15 residues. Trimming shortened V by 0 bases and J by 5 bases, and 15 bases separated the two germline ends. This CDR3 is CASSLVGTDVHEQYF. As DNA, the CDR3 is TGTGCCAGCAGCTTGGTAGGGACGGACGTACACGAGCAGTACTTC.

J is TRBJ2-1 and V is TRBV29-1; 15 bases fit TRBD2. J lost 0 bases, V lost 5 bases, and 5 bases had no gene match. The CDR3 is 17 residues long. Germline assignment: CDR1 SQVTM and CDR2 ANQGSEA. CDR3 loop: CSVWTSGGDSSYNEQFF. In DNA, the CDR3 is TGCAGCGTTTGGACTAGCGGGGGGGATAGCTCCTACAATGAGCAGTTCTTC.

The chain uses TRBV6-2 or TRBV6-3 and TRBJ2-3, with 7 bases matching TRBD2. The CDR3 is made up of 17 amino acids. Trimming cost V 4 bases and J 2 bases; bases outside gene matches: 12. Germline V lookup: CDR1 MNHEY, CDR2 SVGEGT. The CDR3: CASSLPPGGTYTDTQYF. The CDR3 nucleotides are TGTGCCAGCAGTTTGCCCCCCGGGGGGACCTACACAGATACGCAGTATTTT.

Notes on this clone: This sample also contains other DNA sequences that code for the same CDR3. V is TRBV7-9 and J is TRBJ1-1; TRBD1 matches 9 bases. This CDR3 is 14 amino acids long. The J segment lost 5 bases and the V segment lost 5 bases, leaving 6 bases of the junction unmatched. In germline, CDR1 is SEHNR, CDR2 FQNEAQ (reference sequence). The CDR3: CASSPQGARTEAFF. The CDR3 DNA reads as TGTGCCAGCAGCCCACAGGGGGCAAGGACTGAAGCTTTCTTT. Variable domain in full (rest from reference TRBV7-9 and TRBJ1-1): DTGVSQNPRHKITKRGQNVTFRCDPISEHNRLYWYRQTLGQGPEFLTYFQNEAQLEKSRLLSDRFSAERPKGSFSTLEIQRTEQGDSAMYLCASSPQGARTEAFFGQGTRLTVV.

DNA for the CDR3: TGTGCCAGCAGCCAGGCTGCGGAGTATGAGCAGTACTTC. It specifies CASSQAAEYEQYF. The V gene is TRBV4-2, the J gene TRBJ2-7, with D unclear. V was shortened by 3 bases and J by 7 bases, with 13 bases between the two germline ends. Germline lookup yields CDR1 LGHNA and CDR2 YNFKEQ. The CDR3 spans 13 residues.

This clone was observed once. The chain couples TRBV27 to TRBJ1-1, with D uncertain. The CDR3 covers 14 residues. Between the trimmed V and J ends, which lost 3 bases and 10 bases, there was a span of 18 bases. Germline-derived CDR1 and CDR2 are MNHEY and SMNVEV (reference sequence). The CDR3 loop is CASSFGSEGPGAFF. In DNA, the CDR3 is TGTGCCAGCAGTTTTGGCAGCGAAGGGCCGGGAGCTTTCTTT.

The chain recombines TRBV4-1 with TRBJ2-3, with D unresolved. The CDR3 is made up of 12 amino acids. CDR1 is MGHRA and CDR2 is YSYEKL in the germline V gene. V lost 3 bases, J lost 6 bases, and 7 bases lay in between. The CDR3 sequence is CASSQPLDTQYF. Written as DNA, the CDR3 is TGCGCCAGCAGCCAGCCCCTGGATACGCAGTATTTT.

The CDR3 coding sequence is TGTGCCAGCAGAGGGAATCCCGGGACAGGGGGCCGCGAGCAGTACTTC. This gives the protein CASRGNPGTGGREQYF. The genes are TRBV11-3 and TRBJ2-7, with 12 bases matching TRBD1. The V and J ends lost 6 bases and 6 bases, in that order; junction bases with no gene match: 12. The CDR3 consists of 16 residues. Germline lookup yields CDR1 SGHNT and CDR2 YENEEA.

This rearrangement joins TRBV19 to TRBJ2-1; 8 positions agree with TRBD2. The CDR3 sequence is 12 residues long. V was pared by 3 bases and J by 8 bases, with 0 bases of the junction left unmatched. Germline loops: CDR1 LNHDA, CDR2 SQIVND (reference sequence). CDR3 residues: CASSIGGDEQFF. In DNA form, the CDR3 reads TGTGCCAGTAGTATCGGGGGGGATGAGCAGTTCTTC.

This clone has more than one count but fewer than ten. The chain combines TRBV4-1 with TRBJ2-1; no firm D call. Germline lookup yields CDR1 MGHRA and CDR2 YSYEKL. The V and J ends lost 2 bases and 0 bases respectively, with 14 bases between them. The CDR3 consists of 17 residues. CDR3 region: CASSQLTTRSSYNEQFF. CDR3 bases: TGCGCCAGCAGCCAACTTACTACCCGGAGCTCCTACAATGAGCAGTTCTTC.

The genes are TRBV19 and TRBJ2-2, with D perhaps TRBD2 (6 bases). This CDR3 spans 14 amino acids. Germline-derived CDR1 and CDR2 are LNHDA and SQIVND (reference sequence). Between the trimmed V and J ends, which lost 4 bases and 7 bases, there was a span of 13 bases. The CDR3 DNA reads as TGTGCCAGTAGTACGGGACTGTGGTACGGGGAGCTGTTTTTT. Translating it yields CASSTGLWYGELFF.

The V and J genes are TRBV13 and TRBJ2-7; TRBD1 aligns across 8 bases. V shed 0 bases, J shed 7 bases, and the junction held 5 bases outside the gene matches. The CDR3 has 14 amino acids. The V gene's germline CDR1 is PRHDT and CDR2 FYEKMQ (reference sequence). The CDR3 nucleotides are TGTGCCAGCAGCTTAGGCCTAAGGACAGGGGAGCAGTACTTC. It specifies CASSLGLRTGEQYF.

This clone ranks as medium-sized. V gene TRBV7-2 combines with J gene TRBJ1-1, with D uncertain. Trimming cost V 1 base and J 4 bases, with 7 bases left between them. Germline V gives CDR1 SGHTA, CDR2 FQGNSA. The CDR3 runs to 13 residues. DNA of the CDR3: TGTGCCAGCAGCTTAGAGCCGGTCACTGAAGCTTTCTTT. Protein product: CASSLEPVTEAFF.

The chain carries TRBV27 and TRBJ2-1, with 8 bases that match TRBD2. Per the germline V gene, CDR1 is MNHEY and CDR2 is SMNVEV (reference sequence). The CDR3 contains 15 residues. V was pared by 3 bases and J by 9 bases, with 10 bases of the junction left unmatched. The CDR3 loop reads CASSFRTSPPGEQFF. CDR3 nucleotides: TGTGCCAGCAGTTTTAGGACTAGCCCTCCAGGTGAGCAGTTCTTC.